The source of this T cell receptor beta chain is a study of blood T cell repertoires in COVID-19. The CDR3 covers 16 residues. CDR1 and CDR2 (germline): SGHAT, FQNNGV. With V trimmed by 4 bases and J by 7 bases, 11 bases remained unmatched. This clone appeared a few times. Clones were sequenced by immunoSEQ multiplex PCR, and TCRdb holds only the in-frame ones, with some missing. The table lists 100,000 to 150,000 clones, around 85% of them singletons. Specimen: peripheral blood. V and J are TRBV11-2 and TRBJ2-5; 11 bases align to TRBD2. The sequence was collected from a woman of 80 years or more with COVID-19, enrolled during active disease. CDR3 region: CASSSYHGTSGGTQYF. CDR3 coding DNA: TGTGCCAGCAGCTCCTACCACGGGACTAGCGGTGGGACCCAGTACTTC.